The T cell receptor beta chain under discussion was sequenced for a study of response to subunit inactivated influenza vaccine. Study results and caveats: The authors suggested that few new T cells are recruited per seasonal influenza vaccination.

This clonotype was counted between two and nine times. What it binds is not known. Per the germline V gene, CDR1 is LNHDA and CDR2 is SQIVND (reference sequence). This CDR3 is built from 11 residues. V was pared by 6 bases and J by 9 bases, with 5 bases of the junction left unmatched. TCRdb fed the RT-PCR reads into MiXCR, producing one record per CDR3 protein. The repertoire holds hundreds of thousands of distinct CDR3 sequences, about 25% seen once, with under 2.5% in the top ten. This TCR derives from a man aged 50 or older who received an inactivated influenza vaccine. The material sequenced was CD4+ T cells sorted from PBMCs, taken roughly 5 days after vaccination. This chain links TRBV19 with TRBJ2-7; 7 bases map to TRBD1. The CDR3 sequence: CASRDRIGQYF. In nucleotides, the CDR3 is TGTGCCAGTAGGGACAGGATTGGGCAGTACTTC.